A selection of T cell receptor beta chains follows, all from one sample in a study of cytotoxic CD8 clonotypes in ibrutinib-treated CLL. TCRdb's copy holds only in-frame clones and misses some; the assay was immunoSEQ multiplex PCR. This sample carries 200,000 to 250,000 clones, 75% to 80% of them seen once, and the ten largest clones take about an eighth. Material: PBMCs, obtained after 12 months of ibrutinib treatment. All receptors come from a human donor with chronic lymphocytic leukemia. Both conserved end residues are part of each CDR3. The D gene is left open where the match is weak. Some rows mark clone size as missing; the rest say once, few, many or name a class of expanded clone.

V gene	D gene	clone size	CDR3 length	J gene	CDR3 DNA	CDR3 protein
TRBV11-2	TRBD1	.	12	TRBJ1-1	TGTGCCAGCAGCCGACAGGGGGCTGAAGCTTTCTTT	CASSRQGAEAFF
TRBV11-2	TRBD2	.	15	TRBJ2-4	TGTGCCAGCAGGCGTCCCGGGGGGGCCAAAAACATTCAGTACTTC	CASRRPGGAKNIQYF
TRBV6-1	.	.	14	TRBJ2-1	TGTGCCAGCAGTGGTATGACAGCCTACAATGAGCAGTTCTTC	CASSGMTAYNEQFF
TRBV11-3	TRBD1	.	15	TRBJ2-5	TGTGCCAGCAGCCAGAGCCAGGGGGACCAAGAGACCCAGTACTTC	CASSQSQGDQETQYF
TRBV25-1	TRBD1	.	14	TRBJ1-2	TGTGCCAGCAGTGCCTCGACAGGGAACTATGGCTACACCTTC	CASSASTGNYGYTF
TRBV5-1	TRBD1	.	15	TRBJ2-7	TGCGCCAGCAGCGTTGGGGGACAGGGGATCTACGAGCAGTACTTC	CASSVGGQGIYEQYF
TRBV27	TRBD2	.	16	TRBJ2-5	TGTGCCAGCCATGGGCCTAGCGGGAGGGCCACGGAGACCCAGTACTTC	CASHGPSGRATETQYF
TRBV4-1	.	.	13	TRBJ1-1	TGCGCCAGCAGCCAAGTAAGAGCCACTGAAGCTTTCTTT	CASSQVRATEAFF
TRBV30	TRBD1	.	15	TRBJ1-6	TGTGCCTGGACCCCTCCGGGCAGGGGGCATTCACCCCTCCACTTT	CAWTPPGRGHSPLHF
TRBV7-2	.	.	12	TRBJ2-5	TGTGCCAGCAGCTTAGGCATAGAGACCCAGTACTTC	CASSLGIETQYF
TRBV11-3	.	.	12	TRBJ2-5	TGTGCCAGCAGCTTATCCGGGGGGACCCAGTACTTC	CASSLSGGTQYF
TRBV4-2	TRBD1	.	17	TRBJ2-7	TGTGCCAGCAGCCCTGGACAGGGTCTCTCCCCACCGGGCGAGCAGTACTTC	CASSPGQGLSPPGEQYF
TRBV18	.	.	17	TRBJ1-6	TGTGCCAGCTCACCACCCTTTAGCAGAACCTATAATTCACCCCTCCACTTT	CASSPPFSRTYNSPLHF
TRBV27	TRBD2	.	17	TRBJ2-3	TGTGCCAGCAGTTTATCGGTTAGCGGGAGAAAGCTGGATACGCAGTATTTT	CASSLSVSGRKLDTQYF
TRBV10-3	.	few	12	TRBJ2-3	TGTGCCATCAGTGCCCTACCAGATACGCAGTATTTT	CAISALPDTQYF
TRBV4-1	.	.	14	TRBJ2-7	TGCGCCAGCAGCCAACCTGTCAGCTCCTACGAGCAGTACTTC	CASSQPVSSYEQYF
TRBV21-1	.	few	15	TRBJ2-7	TGTGCCAGCAGCACATGGACAGACCCCACTTACGAGCAGTACTTC	CASSTWTDPTYEQYF
TRBV7-2	.	.	14	TRBJ2-6	TGTGCCAGCAGCCTAGACCTGGGGGCCAACGTCCTGACTTTC	CASSLDLGANVLTF
TRBV11-3	TRBD1	.	15	TRBJ2-3	TGTGCCAGCAGCTTAGATGGCACAGGGGCCGATACGCAGTATTTT	CASSLDGTGADTQYF
TRBV7-9	TRBD1	.	12	TRBJ1-2	TGTGCCAGCAGCACTGGACAGGGGAGCTACACCTTC	CASSTGQGSYTF
TRBV5-4	TRBD1	.	15	TRBJ2-3	TGTGCCAGCAGCTTGGTCCAGGGGGCGAGAGATACGCAGTATTTT	CASSLVQGARDTQYF
TRBV14	TRBD1	.	17	TRBJ2-5	TGTGCCAGCAGCCAAGATCGACAGGGGGCGCAGGGCGAGACCCAGTACTTC	CASSQDRQGAQGETQYF
TRBV6-1	TRBD2	many	19	TRBJ2-7	TGTGCCAGCAGTGATCCCCAGCGGGGGGCCAGCTTAAGCTCCTACGAGCAGTACTTC	CASSDPQRGASLSSYEQYF
TRBV5-4	.	once	15	TRBJ1-3	TGTGCCAGCAGCCACGGACAGCCTTCTGGAAACACCATATATTTT	CASSHGQPSGNTIYF
TRBV28	.	.	14	TRBJ2-7	TGTGCCAGCAGGGCCTGGGGGGCCTCCTACGAGCAGTACTTC	CASRAWGASYEQYF
TRBV7-9	.	.	14	TRBJ2-7	TGTGCCAGCAGCTCGCTTAGCAGTCCCTACGAGCAGTACTTC	CASSSLSSPYEQYF
TRBV30	TRBD1	few	15	TRBJ1-6	TGTGCCTGGGCCCCCTCCGACAGGGATTATTCACCCCTCCACTTT	CAWAPSDRDYSPLHF
TRBV15	TRBD1	.	15	TRBJ1-4	TGTGCCACCGGCACCCGGACAGGGATTAATGAAAAACTGTTTTTT	CATGTRTGINEKLFF
TRBV4-1	.	once	15	TRBJ2-1	TGCGCCAGCAGCCAAGAGGCAGGGCGTACCAGTGAGCAGTTCTTC	CASSQEAGRTSEQFF
TRBV9	.	.	17	TRBJ2-7	TGTGCCAGCAGCGTAGCTACGGAAGGGGGTCTAGCCCACGAGCAGTACTTC	CASSVATEGGLAHEQYF